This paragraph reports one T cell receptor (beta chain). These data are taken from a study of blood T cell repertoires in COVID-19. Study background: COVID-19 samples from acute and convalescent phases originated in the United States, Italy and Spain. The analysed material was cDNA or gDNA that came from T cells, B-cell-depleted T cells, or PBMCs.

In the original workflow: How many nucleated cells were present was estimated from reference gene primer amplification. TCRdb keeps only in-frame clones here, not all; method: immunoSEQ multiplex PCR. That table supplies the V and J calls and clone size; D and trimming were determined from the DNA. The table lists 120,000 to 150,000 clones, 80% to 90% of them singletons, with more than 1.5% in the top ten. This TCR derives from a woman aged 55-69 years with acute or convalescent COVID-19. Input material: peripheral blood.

The CDR3 coding sequence is TGTGCCAGCTCACCACCGGTAGGGGTACGGGGCTACACCTTC. The encoded protein is CASSPPVGVRGYTF. The chain is built from TRBV18 and TRBJ1-2; a weak D match, TRBD1 (5 bases). Germline V lookup: CDR1 KGHSH, CDR2 LQKENI. This CDR3 has 14 residues. V lost 0 bases and J 8 bases, leaving 13 bases between the germline ends.